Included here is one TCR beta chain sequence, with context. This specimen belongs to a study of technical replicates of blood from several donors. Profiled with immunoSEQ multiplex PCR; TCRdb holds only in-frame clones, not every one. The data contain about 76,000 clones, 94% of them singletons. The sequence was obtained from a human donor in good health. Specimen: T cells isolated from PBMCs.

The CDR3 spells CATSQGPSDLYTF. CDR3 sequence (DNA): TGTGCCACCTCACAGGGCCCAAGCGACCTCTACACCTTC. This sequence joins TRBV28 and TRBJ1-2; D is possibly TRBD1 (6 bases). Deletions cut 10 bases from V and 10 bases from J, with 22 bases between. The CDR3 sequence is 13 residues long. Germline CDR1 is MDHEN and CDR2 is SYDVKM.